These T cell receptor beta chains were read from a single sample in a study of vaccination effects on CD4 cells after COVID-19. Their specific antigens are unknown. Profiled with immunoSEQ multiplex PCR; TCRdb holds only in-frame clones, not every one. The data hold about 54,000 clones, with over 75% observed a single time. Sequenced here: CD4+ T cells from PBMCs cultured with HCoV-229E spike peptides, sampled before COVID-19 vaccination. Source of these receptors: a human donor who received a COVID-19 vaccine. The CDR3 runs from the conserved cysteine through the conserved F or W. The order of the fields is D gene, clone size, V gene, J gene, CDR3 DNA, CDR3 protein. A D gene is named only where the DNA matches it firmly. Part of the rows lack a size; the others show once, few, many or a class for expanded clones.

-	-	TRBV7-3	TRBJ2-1	TGTGCCAGCAACATAGGGGGGACCTACAATGAGCAGTTCTTC	CASNIGGTYNEQFF
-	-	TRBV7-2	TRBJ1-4	TGTGCCAGCAGCTTATTTTCCGAAAAACTGTTTTTT	CASSLFSEKLFF
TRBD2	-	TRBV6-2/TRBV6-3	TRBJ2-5	TGTGCCAGCAGTTCAGGACTAGCGGGGGGTCAAGAGACCCAGTACTTC	CASSSGLAGGQETQYF
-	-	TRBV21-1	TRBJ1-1	TGTGCCAGCAGCAAAGGTGTAGGGACAGGGGATTCTGAAGCTTTCTTT	CASSKGVGTGDSEAFF
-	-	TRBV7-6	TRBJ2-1	TGTGCCAGCAGCCCCCGACAGCCAGCTTCACACAATGAGCAGTTCTTC	CASSPRQPASHNEQFF
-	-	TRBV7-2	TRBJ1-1	TGTGCCAGCAGCTTAGCACTGAACACTGAAGCTTTCTTT	CASSLALNTEAFF
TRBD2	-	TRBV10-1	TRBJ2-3	TGCGCCAGCAGTGAGTGGGGTAGCGGGGCTACGTATCTTAGCACAGATACGCAGTATTTT	CASSEWGSGATYLSTDTQYF
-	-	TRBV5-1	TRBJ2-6	TGCGCCAGCCAAGTCGGGCAGGCTGGGGCCAACGTCCTGACTTTC	CASQVGQAGANVLTF
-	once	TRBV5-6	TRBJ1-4	TGTGCCAGCAGCCCCTACAACAGGGATAATGAAAAACTGTTTTTT	CASSPYNRDNEKLFF
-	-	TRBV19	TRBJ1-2	TGTGCCAGTAGTATAGGGGCCGGGACTCTTCCATATGGCTACACCTTC	CASSIGAGTLPYGYTF
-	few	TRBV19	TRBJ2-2	TGTGCCAGTAGTACCCTCGTACAGGGGGGGGACACCGGGGAGCTGTTTTTT	CASSTLVQGGDTGELFF
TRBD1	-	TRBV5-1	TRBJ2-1	TGCGCCAGCAGCGAACAGGGGGCAGGGGAGCAGTTCTTC	CASSEQGAGEQFF
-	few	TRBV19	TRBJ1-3	TGTGCCAGTAGTATAACGTCGGCTGGAAACACCATATATTTT	CASSITSAGNTIYF
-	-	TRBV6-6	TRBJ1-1	TGTGCCAGCAGTTGGAGAGAAAACACTGAAGCTTTCTTT	CASSWRENTEAFF
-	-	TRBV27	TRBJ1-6	TGTGCCAGCAGTTTATTAAAGGGACCGCGCCCCCGTTCACCCCTCCACTTT	CASSLLKGPRPRSPLHF
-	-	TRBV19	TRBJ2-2	TGTGCCAGTAGTGGGGCAGCGAACACCGGGGAGCTGTTTTTT	CASSGAANTGELFF
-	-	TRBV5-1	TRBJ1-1	TGCGCCAGCAGCAGTCCTTCACAGGGGAACACTGAAGCTTTCTTT	CASSSPSQGNTEAFF
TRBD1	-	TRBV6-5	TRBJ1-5	TGTGCCAGCAGTAAGACAGGGAAGGTCAATCAGCCCCAGCATTTT	CASSKTGKVNQPQHF
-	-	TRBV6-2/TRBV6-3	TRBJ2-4	TGTGCCAGCAGTTACGCGGGACAACAAGCCAAAAACATTCAGTACTTC	CASSYAGQQAKNIQYF
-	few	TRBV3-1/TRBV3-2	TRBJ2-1	TGTGCCAGCAGCCAAGACCCCGGATACAATGAGCAGTTCTTC	CASSQDPGYNEQFF
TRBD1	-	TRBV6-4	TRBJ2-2	TGTGCCAGCAGTCCCGACAGGGGGACCACCGGGGAGCTGTTTTTT	CASSPDRGTTGELFF
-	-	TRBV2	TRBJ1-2	TGTGCCAGCAGTGTCGAGGGGGGGCAAGGCTATGGCTACACCTTC	CASSVEGGQGYGYTF
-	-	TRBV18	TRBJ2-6	TGTGCCAGCTCAGCCGGGACACCTAGCTCTGGGGCCAACGTCCTGACTTTC	CASSAGTPSSGANVLTF
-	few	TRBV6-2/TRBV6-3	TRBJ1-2	TGTGCCAGCAGTTACGGGGCAGGAGTTGGCTACACCTTC	CASSYGAGVGYTF
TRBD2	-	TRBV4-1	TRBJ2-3	TGCGCCAGCAGCCATGCCGGGACTAGCGGGGGAAATTTCGCGACAGATACGCAGTATTTT	CASSHAGTSGGNFATDTQYF